A selection of T cell receptor beta chains follows, all from one sample in a study of blood T cell repertoires in COVID-19. Here immunoSEQ multiplex PCR was the method, and the copy in TCRdb shows in-frame clones only, minus some. The data hold about 55,000 clones, with approximately 80% observed a single time. Material for sequencing was peripheral blood. The receptors come from a human donor in a cohort sampled during active or convalescent COVID-19. Each CDR3 is given with its conserved first and last residue. D genes are given only for firm matches. Part of the rows lack a size; the others show once, few, many or a class for expanded clones.

CDR3 protein,CDR3 DNA,J gene,clone size,V gene,D gene
CASSVAQGRTDTQYF,TGTGCCAGCAGCGTAGCTCAGGGTCGAACAGATACGCAGTATTTT,TRBJ2-3,NA,TRBV9,NA
CASSPRTSHSEQFF,TGTGCCAGTAGTCCCCGGACTAGTCATAGTGAGCAGTTCTTC,TRBJ2-1,once,TRBV19,TRBD2
CASRAPTTAGTNYGYTF,TGTGCCAGCCGGGCCCCGACTACAGCAGGAACTAACTATGGCTACACCTTC,TRBJ1-2,NA,TRBV25-1,NA
CASSQATTTRTDTQYF,TGCGCCAGCAGCCAAGCTACGACTACTCGCACAGATACGCAGTATTTT,TRBJ2-3,NA,TRBV4-3,NA
CASSSTVITEAFF,TGTGCCAGCAGCTCCACAGTAATCACTGAAGCTTTCTTT,TRBJ1-1,NA,TRBV13,NA
CASSGGTFLNTEAFF,TGTGCCAGCAGCGGGGGGACTTTCCTGAACACTGAAGCTTTCTTT,TRBJ1-1,NA,TRBV9,NA
CASSQGAGTFGNTIYF,TGTGCCAGCAGCCAAGGAGCAGGAACCTTTGGAAACACCATATATTTT,TRBJ1-3,NA,TRBV3-1/TRBV3-2,NA
CASSEVITAGVKNIQYF,TGCGCCAGCAGCGAAGTCATTACAGCGGGGGTCAAAAACATTCAGTACTTC,TRBJ2-4,once,TRBV5-1,TRBD2
CASSYRGHQETQYF,TGTGCCAGCAGTTACAGGGGGCACCAAGAGACCCAGTACTTC,TRBJ2-5,NA,TRBV2,TRBD1
CASSQVGGRGEYGYTF,TGCGCCAGCAGCCAGGTCGGGGGGCGCGGGGAGTATGGCTACACCTTC,TRBJ1-2,NA,TRBV4-1,NA
CASSLDAAGYTF,TGTGCCAGCAGCTTAGACGCGGCTGGCTACACCTTC,TRBJ1-2,NA,TRBV7-2,NA
CASSGGTGLNEQFF,TGTGCCAGCAGCGGAGGGACAGGGCTGAATGAGCAGTTCTTC,TRBJ2-1,NA,TRBV6-5,TRBD1
CASSLTSGGFSYEQYF,TGCGCCAGCAGCCTCACTAGCGGGGGGTTCTCCTACGAGCAGTACTTC,TRBJ2-7,NA,TRBV5-1,TRBD2
CASSLGTSGGPADTQYF,TGTGCCAGCAGCCTCGGGACTAGCGGGGGTCCTGCAGATACGCAGTATTTT,TRBJ2-3,NA,TRBV7-2,TRBD2
CASSTNQGGGGEEETQYF,TGTGCCAGCAGCACCAACCAGGGAGGCGGGGGGGAAGAAGAGACCCAGTACTTC,TRBJ2-5,NA,TRBV7-9,TRBD2
CSVVIRTEAFF,TGCAGTGTAGTGATCCGCACTGAAGCTTTCTTT,TRBJ1-1,NA,TRBV20-1,NA
CAISSPGQFVYGYTF,TGTGCCATCAGTTCCCCGGGACAGTTTGTTTATGGCTACACCTTC,TRBJ1-2,NA,TRBV10-3,TRBD1
CASSLGQGAYGYTF,TGCGCCAGCAGCTTAGGACAGGGGGCTTATGGCTACACCTTC,TRBJ1-2,NA,TRBV5-1,TRBD1
CASSPGAGQGLAFF,TGTGCCAGCTCACCAGGCGCAGGGCAGGGACTAGCTTTCTTT,TRBJ1-1,NA,TRBV18,NA
CASSVGTYGYTF,TGTGCCAGCAGCGTAGGGACATATGGCTACACCTTC,TRBJ1-2,NA,TRBV9,NA
CASSLGAGAYSYEQYF,TGTGCCAGCAGCTTAGGAGCAGGGGCCTACTCCTACGAGCAGTACTTC,TRBJ2-7,NA,TRBV7-6,NA
CASTALGLAEETQYF,TGTGCCAGCACCGCACTGGGACTAGCGGAAGAGACCCAGTACTTC,TRBJ2-5,once,TRBV6-5,TRBD2
CASSYPSRGKETQYF,TGTGCCAGCAGTTACCCCAGCAGGGGGAAAGAGACCCAGTACTTC,TRBJ2-5,NA,TRBV6-2/TRBV6-3,TRBD1
CASSAYRGVGNQPQHF,TGTGCCAGCAGTGCCTACAGGGGAGTGGGCAATCAGCCCCAGCATTTT,TRBJ1-5,NA,TRBV6-1,TRBD1
CATSILRGTGEHEQYF,TGTGCCACCAGCATTCTAAGAGGGACAGGGGAGCACGAGCAGTACTTC,TRBJ2-7,NA,TRBV15,TRBD1
CASSLALGGSYNEQFF,TGTGCCAGCAGCTTGGCCCTAGGGGGATCCTACAATGAGCAGTTCTTC,TRBJ2-1,NA,TRBV7-2,NA